One and the same sample provided the 4 T cell receptor beta chains below, sequenced in a study of T cells in women clearing cervical HPV infection. Assay: immunoSEQ multiplex PCR; the TCRdb copy retains only in-frame clones and omits some. Its table records roughly 35,000 clones. Source material: blood buffy coat. These receptors came from a woman between 18 and 69 years old with a cervical HPV16 infection that either progressed to CIN3+ or cleared (not recorded which).

Notes on this clone: Read coverage stops 3 residues before the CDR3 terminus; the germline J gene supplies the remainder. This chain uses TRBV19 with TRBJ2-2, with 10 bases lining up with TRBD1. J gave up 5 bases and V 5 bases, and 5 bases lay outside the gene matches. Germline values: CDR1 LNHDA, CDR2 SQIVND (reference sequence). This CDR3 contains 15 residues. CDR3: CASSPRTGGTGELFF. The sequenced part of the CDR3 DNA is TGTGCCAGTAGTCCACGGACAGGGGGGACCGGGGAG.

Comments on this clone: The CDR3 goes on 3 residues after the read ends, and that part is filled in from the germline J gene. J is TRBJ2-2 and V is TRBV4-1; 9 bases fit TRBD1. Germline lookup yields CDR1 MGHRA and CDR2 YSYEKL. This CDR3 has 16 residues. The V gene end was trimmed by 4 bases and the J gene end by 0 bases; junction bases not matched to a gene: 3. CDR3 residues: CASSPGTGPNTGELFF. The DNA read from the CDR3 is TGCGCCAGCAGCCCCGGGACAGGGCCGAACACCGGGGAG.

Of note for this clone: The read is 3 residues too short to cover the CDR3 end, so that end is filled in from the germline J gene. This sequence joins TRBV7-9 and TRBJ2-3; TRBD1 matches 7 bases. The CDR3 covers 15 residues. Germline V gene data show CDR1 as SEHNR and CDR2 as FQNEAQ (reference sequence). Incomplete CDR3 DNA: TGTGCCAGCAGCCCCCCGGGACAGAATCAAGAGACG. It translates to CASSPPGQNQET. The full CDR3 is CASSPPGQNQETQYF.

Turning to this clone: The read gets to within 3 residues of the CDR3 end, and the germline J gene fills in the rest. The chain employs TRBV20-1 and TRBJ1-5; D gene unclear. Germline V lookup: CDR1 DFQATT, CDR2 SNEGSKA (reference sequence). The CDR3 sequence is 14 residues long. V was clipped by 0 bases and J by 6 bases, with 12 bases between them. The sequenced part of the CDR3 DNA is TGCAGTGCTAGAGATCGCCAGGAATTTCAGCCC. This codes for CSARDRQEFQP. In full, the CDR3 reads CSARDRQEFQPQHF.